This TCR beta chain was observed in a study of T cell repertoires in cytomegalovirus infection. This clonotype was observed many times. Its specificity is unknown. Notes on the study in general: Clonotype analysis showed dominance of the ex vivo response by HLA-C-restricted CMV-specific TCR beta clonotypes.

The V gene lost 6 bases and the J gene lost 0 bases, with 12 bases spanning the gap. In germline, CDR1 is KGHSH, CDR2 LQKENI. The CDR3 spans 15 residues. TCRdb reanalysed the reads using MiXCR and keeps one entry per CDR3 protein. Altogether approximately 490,000 distinct CDR3 sequences are present, 10% to 12% being singletons, with the ten largest covering 10%. The chain carries TRBV18 and TRBJ1-5; TRBD1 is a possible D gene (6 bases). Sequencing used PBMCs. The origin of this receptor is a human donor in good health (CMV status not recorded). Some clones in this sample may be carry-over from other donors' samples. CDR3 protein: CASSPDSYSNQPQHF. CDR3 nucleotide sequence: TGTGCCAGCTCCCCGGACAGTTATAGCAATCAGCCCCAGCATTTT.